The clone carrying this TCR gamma chain was seen a handful of times. The same CDR3 also results from other DNA sequences found in this sample. This specimen comes from a study of gamma-delta chains in newborns, infants, children. As for the study in general: Polyclonal expansion of innate γδ T cells after birth follows microbial exposure.

TCRdb re-called the reads through CATT. The data contain 550 to 800 gamma-chain clones, around 30% of them singletons. From germline, CDR1 is GITISATS and CDR2 ISYDGTV (reference sequence). Trimming removed 6 bases from V and 4 bases from J; junction bases left unmatched: 3. This CDR3 has 15 amino acids. The sample was blood. The TCR was taken from a child who was a newborn, infant or young child, either healthy, febrile or measles-vaccinated (not recorded which). V gene TRGV9 combines with J gene TRGJP. TCRdb carries no J gene annotation; the J gene was assigned here by matching the DNA with germline. The CDR3: CALWNQELGKKIKVF. CDR3 in DNA: TGTGCCTTGTGGAACCAAGAGTTGGGCAAAAAAATCAAGGTATTT.